The next 5 T cell receptor beta chains were all read from a single sample in a study of beta chain features in type 1 diabetes. General observations from the study: There was a moderate but significant shortening of TCRB CDR3s in all four CD4+ subsets of Type 1 diabetes patients.

The sequenced template was cDNA made from the entire isolated RNA. Method: immunoSEQ multiplex PCR; TCRdb's copy keeps in-frame clones and lacks some. The table lists some 150,000 clones, 9% of them singletons. Antigens for these TCRs are unknown. The specimen sequenced was central memory CD4+ T cells from blood. All receptors come from a woman aged 25-40 years with type 1 diabetes.

This clone has more than one count but fewer than ten. The V gene is TRBV29-1, the J gene TRBJ2-7; weak D call: TRBD1 (5 bases). Trimming took off 6 bases at V and 3 bases at J, with 12 bases between the two ends. CDR3 length: 12 amino acids. CDR1 is SQVTM and CDR2 is ANQGSEA in the germline V gene. This CDR3 reads CSVTRQNYEQYF. CDR3 coding DNA: TGCAGCGTCACCAGACAGAACTACGAGCAGTACTTC.

This clone was seen a few times. This chain joins TRBV7-2 and TRBJ1-2, with 7 nucleotides matching TRBD1. Losses at the gene ends were 1 base for V and 7 bases for J; bases not matched to a gene: 9. Germline assignment: CDR1 SGHTA and CDR2 FQGNSA. The length of the CDR3 is 15 residues. The CDR3 DNA reads as TGTGCCAGCAGCTTAGACCAAACAGGGGCACGTGGCTACACCTTC. It encodes CASSLDQTGARGYTF.

The chain has TRBV27 and TRBJ2-1; 10 nucleotides line up with TRBD1. CDR1 and CDR2 (germline): MNHEY, SMNVEV (reference sequence). CDR3 length equals 16 residues. V was pared by 6 bases and J by 0 bases, with 5 bases of the junction left unmatched. CDR3 region: CASRRQGASSYNEQFF. The CDR3 DNA reads as TGTGCCAGCAGGCGACAGGGGGCAAGCTCCTACAATGAGCAGTTCTTC.

The gene calls are TRBV6-1 and TRBJ2-5; 11 bases line up with TRBD2. The V and J ends lost 2 bases and 5 bases, in that order; junction bases with no gene match: 10. Per germline, CDR1 MNHNS and CDR2 SASEGT. The CDR3 is 17 residues long. The CDR3 coding sequence is TGTGCCAGCAGTGAAATCTTCGGGACTAGCGGCCGGGAGACCCAGTACTTC. Its translation is CASSEIFGTSGRETQYF.

This clone was detected only a few times. The rearrangement links TRBV28 to TRBJ2-3; 7 bases line up with TRBD1. V shed 6 bases, J shed 6 bases, and the junction held 6 bases outside the gene matches. CDR1 and CDR2 from the germline V gene are MDHEN and SYDVKM. The CDR3 is 13 residues long. In nucleotides, the CDR3 is TGTGCCAGCAGACTTCTACAGGGGGATACGCAGTATTTT. This gives the protein CASRLLQGDTQYF.